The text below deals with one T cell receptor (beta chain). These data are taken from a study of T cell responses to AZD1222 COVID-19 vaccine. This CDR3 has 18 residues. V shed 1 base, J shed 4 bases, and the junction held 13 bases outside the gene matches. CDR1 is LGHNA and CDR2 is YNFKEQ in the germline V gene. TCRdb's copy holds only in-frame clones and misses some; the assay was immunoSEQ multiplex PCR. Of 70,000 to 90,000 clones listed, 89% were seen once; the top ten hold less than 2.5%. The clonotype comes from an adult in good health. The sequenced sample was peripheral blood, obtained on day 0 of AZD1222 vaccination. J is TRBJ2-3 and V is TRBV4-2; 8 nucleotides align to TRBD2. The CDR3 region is CASSQVPGRAGDADTQYF. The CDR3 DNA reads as TGTGCCAGCAGCCAAGTCCCCGGGCGAGCGGGGGACGCAGATACGCAGTATTTT.